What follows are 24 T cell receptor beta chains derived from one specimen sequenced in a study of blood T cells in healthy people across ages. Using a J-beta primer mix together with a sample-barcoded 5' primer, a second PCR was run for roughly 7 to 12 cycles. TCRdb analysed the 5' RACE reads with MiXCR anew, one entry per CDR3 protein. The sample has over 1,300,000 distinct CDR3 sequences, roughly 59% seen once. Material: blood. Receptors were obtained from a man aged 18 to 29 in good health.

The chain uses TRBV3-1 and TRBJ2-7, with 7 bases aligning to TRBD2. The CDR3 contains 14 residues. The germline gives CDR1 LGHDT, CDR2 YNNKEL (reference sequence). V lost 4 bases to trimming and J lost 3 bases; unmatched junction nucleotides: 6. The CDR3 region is CASSPGGMIYEQYF. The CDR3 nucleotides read TGTGCCAGCAGCCCCGGGGGGATGATCTACGAGCAGTACTTC.

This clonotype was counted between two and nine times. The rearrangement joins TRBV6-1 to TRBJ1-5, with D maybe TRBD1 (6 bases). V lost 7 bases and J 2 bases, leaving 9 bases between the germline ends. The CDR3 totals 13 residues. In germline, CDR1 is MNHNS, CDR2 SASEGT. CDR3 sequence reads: CASNHRGNQPQHF. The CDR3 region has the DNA TGTGCCAGCAATCACAGGGGCAATCAGCCCCAGCATTTT.

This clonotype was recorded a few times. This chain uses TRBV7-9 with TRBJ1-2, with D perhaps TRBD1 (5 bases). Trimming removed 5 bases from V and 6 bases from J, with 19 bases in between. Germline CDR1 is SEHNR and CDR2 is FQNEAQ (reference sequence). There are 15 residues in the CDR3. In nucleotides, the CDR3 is TGTGCCAGCAGCCCCCCCCCAGGGACGGATGATGGCTACACCTTC. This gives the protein CASSPPPGTDDGYTF.

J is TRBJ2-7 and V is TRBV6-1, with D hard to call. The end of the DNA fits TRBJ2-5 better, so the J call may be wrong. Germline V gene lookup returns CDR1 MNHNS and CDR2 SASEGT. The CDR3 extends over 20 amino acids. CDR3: CANVKEVKAAANIGGETQYF. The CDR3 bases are TGTGCCAACGTGAAGGAAGTAAAGGCCGCGGCCAATATAGGCGGCGAGACCCAGTACTTC.

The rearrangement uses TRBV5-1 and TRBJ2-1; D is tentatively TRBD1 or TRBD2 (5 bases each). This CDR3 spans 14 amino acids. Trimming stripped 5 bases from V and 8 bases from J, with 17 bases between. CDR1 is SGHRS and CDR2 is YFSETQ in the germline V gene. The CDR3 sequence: CASSPGRTADEQFF. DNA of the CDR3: TGCGCCAGCAGTCCGGGACGGACGGCGGATGAGCAGTTCTTC.

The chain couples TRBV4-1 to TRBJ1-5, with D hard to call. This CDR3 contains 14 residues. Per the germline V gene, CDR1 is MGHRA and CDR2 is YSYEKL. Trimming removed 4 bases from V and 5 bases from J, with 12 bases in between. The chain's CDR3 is CASSPVSDHQPQHF. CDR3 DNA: TGCGCCAGCAGCCCCGTCTCAGACCATCAGCCCCAGCATTTT.

The CDR3 sequence: CSASLDRRAVYEQYF. The CDR3 DNA sequence: TGCAGTGCTAGCCTGGACAGAAGGGCAGTGTACGAGCAGTACTTC. The J gene is TRBJ2-7, the V gene TRBV20-1; possibly TRBD1 for D (6 bases). Germline CDR1 DFQATT, CDR2 SNEGSKA (reference sequence). This CDR3 contains 15 residues. V was pared by 3 bases and J by 4 bases, with 19 bases between.

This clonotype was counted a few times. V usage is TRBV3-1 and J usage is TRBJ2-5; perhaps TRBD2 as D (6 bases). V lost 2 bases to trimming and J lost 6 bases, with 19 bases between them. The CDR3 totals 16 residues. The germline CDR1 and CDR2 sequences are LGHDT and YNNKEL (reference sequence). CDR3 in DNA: TGTGCCAGCAGCCAAACTTCGGGGGAGGCGATACAGACCCAGTACTTC. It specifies CASSQTSGEAIQTQYF.

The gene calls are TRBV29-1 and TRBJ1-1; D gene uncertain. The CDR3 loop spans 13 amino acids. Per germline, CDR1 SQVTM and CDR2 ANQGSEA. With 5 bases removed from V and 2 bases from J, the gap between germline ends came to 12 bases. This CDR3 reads CSVTGTDNTEAFF. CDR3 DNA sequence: TGCAGCGTTACCGGTACAGATAACACTGAAGCTTTCTTT.

The CDR3 DNA follows: TGTGCCAGCAGTTTCGGGGACAGGGCCTACAATGAGCAGTTCTTC. Protein product: CASSFGDRAYNEQFF. J is TRBJ2-1 and V is TRBV27; TRBD1 matches 9 bases. CDR1 is MNHEY, CDR2 SMNVEV, per germline (reference sequence). The CDR3 extends over 15 amino acids. The junction had 2 bases not matched to a gene; V was cut back by 3 bases and J by 2 bases.

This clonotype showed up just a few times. DNA for the CDR3: TGTGCCAGCAGTTCCACCCTAGCCAGCGCAAACAATGAGCAGTTCTTC. Its translation: CASSSTLASANNEQFF. This rearrangement joins TRBV12-3 or TRBV12-4 to TRBJ2-1; a weak D match, TRBD2 (5 bases). Trimming stripped 4 bases from V and 5 bases from J, with 18 bases between. This CDR3 spans 16 amino acids.

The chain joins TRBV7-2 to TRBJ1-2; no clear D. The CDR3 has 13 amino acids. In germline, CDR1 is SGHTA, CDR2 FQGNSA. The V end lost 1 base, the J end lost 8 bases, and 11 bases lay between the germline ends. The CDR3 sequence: CASSLGRSGGYTF. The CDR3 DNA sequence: TGTGCCAGCAGCTTAGGGCGGTCGGGGGGCTACACCTTC. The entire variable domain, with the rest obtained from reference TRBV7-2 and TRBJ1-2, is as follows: GAGVSQSPSNKVTEKGKDVELRCDPISGHTALYWYRQSLGQGLEFLIYFQGNSAPDKSGLPSDRFSAERTGGSVSTLTIQRTQQEDSAVYLCASSLGRSGGYTFGSGTRLTVV.

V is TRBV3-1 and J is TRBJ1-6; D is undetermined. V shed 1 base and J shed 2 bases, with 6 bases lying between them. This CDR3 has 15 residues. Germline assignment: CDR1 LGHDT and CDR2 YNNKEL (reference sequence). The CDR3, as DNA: TGTGCCAGCAGCCAAGCCGGGCCCTATAATTCACCCCTCCACTTT. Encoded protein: CASSQAGPYNSPLHF.

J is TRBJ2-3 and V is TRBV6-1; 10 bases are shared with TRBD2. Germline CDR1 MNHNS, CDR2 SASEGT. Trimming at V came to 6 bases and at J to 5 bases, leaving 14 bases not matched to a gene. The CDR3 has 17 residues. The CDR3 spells CASSSRRAGGQVDTQYF. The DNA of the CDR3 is TGTGCCAGCAGCTCAAGAAGAGCGGGGGGGCAGGTAGATACGCAGTATTTT.

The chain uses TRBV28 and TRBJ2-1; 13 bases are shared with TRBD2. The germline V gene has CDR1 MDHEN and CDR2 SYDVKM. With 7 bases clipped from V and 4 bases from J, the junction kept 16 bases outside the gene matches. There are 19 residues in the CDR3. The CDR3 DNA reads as TGTGCCAGCATCCGAAACAACAAACTAGCGGGGGGGCGGTACAATGAGCAGTTCTTC. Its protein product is CASIRNNKLAGGRYNEQFF.

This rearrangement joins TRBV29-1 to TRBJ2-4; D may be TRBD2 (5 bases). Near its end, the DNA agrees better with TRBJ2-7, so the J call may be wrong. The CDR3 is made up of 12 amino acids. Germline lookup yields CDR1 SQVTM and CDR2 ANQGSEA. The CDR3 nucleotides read TGCAGCGTTGAAGTAGGAGGCCACGAGCAGTACTTC. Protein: CSVEVGGHEQYF.

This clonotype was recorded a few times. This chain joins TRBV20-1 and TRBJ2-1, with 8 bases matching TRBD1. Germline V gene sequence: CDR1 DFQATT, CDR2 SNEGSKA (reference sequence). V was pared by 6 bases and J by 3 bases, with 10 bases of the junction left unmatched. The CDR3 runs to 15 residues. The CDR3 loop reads CSARDPDRDYNEQFF. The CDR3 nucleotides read TGCAGTGCGCGTGACCCGGACAGGGACTACAATGAGCAGTTCTTC.

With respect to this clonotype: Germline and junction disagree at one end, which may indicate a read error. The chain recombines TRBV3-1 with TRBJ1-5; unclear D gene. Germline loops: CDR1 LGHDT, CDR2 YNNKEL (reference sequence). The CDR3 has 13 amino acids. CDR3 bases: TGTGCCAGCAGTCGGACTAGCACTCAGCCCCTGCATTTT. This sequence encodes CASSRTSTQPLHF. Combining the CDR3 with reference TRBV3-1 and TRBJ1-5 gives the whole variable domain DTAVSQTPKYLVTQMGNDKSIKCEQNLGHDTMYWYKQDSKKFLKIMFSYNNKELIINETVPNRFSPKSPDKAHLNLHINSLELGDSAVYFCASSRTSTQPLHFGDGTRLSIL.

CDR3 region: CSVYGENYEQYF. For the CDR3, the DNA is TGCAGCGTCTATGGAGAGAACTACGAGCAGTACTTC. The chain uses TRBV29-1 and TRBJ2-7; D not resolved. Germline V lookup: CDR1 SQVTM, CDR2 ANQGSEA. V lost 6 bases to trimming and J lost 3 bases, with 12 bases between them. The CDR3 extends over 12 amino acids.

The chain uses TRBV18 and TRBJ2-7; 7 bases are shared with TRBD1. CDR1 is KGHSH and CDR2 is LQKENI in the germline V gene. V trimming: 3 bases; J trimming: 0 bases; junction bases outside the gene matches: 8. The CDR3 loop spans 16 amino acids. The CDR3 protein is CASSPPRGDSSYEQYF. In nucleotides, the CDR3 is TGTGCCAGCTCACCCCCGAGAGGGGACAGCTCCTACGAGCAGTACTTC.

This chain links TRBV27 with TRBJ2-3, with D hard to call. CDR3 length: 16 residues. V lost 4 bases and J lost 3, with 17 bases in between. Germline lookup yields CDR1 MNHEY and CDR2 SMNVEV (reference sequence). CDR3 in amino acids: CASSSYETGRTDTQYF. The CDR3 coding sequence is TGTGCCAGCAGTTCATATGAGACGGGTCGGACAGATACGCAGTATTTT.

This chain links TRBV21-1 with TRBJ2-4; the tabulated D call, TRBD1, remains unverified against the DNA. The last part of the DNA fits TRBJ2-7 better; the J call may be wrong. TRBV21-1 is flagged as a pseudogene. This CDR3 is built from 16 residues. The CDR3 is CASSIPKATYPYEQYF. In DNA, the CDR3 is TGTGCCAGCAGCATCCCCAAGGCGACGTACCCCTACGAGCAGTACTTC.

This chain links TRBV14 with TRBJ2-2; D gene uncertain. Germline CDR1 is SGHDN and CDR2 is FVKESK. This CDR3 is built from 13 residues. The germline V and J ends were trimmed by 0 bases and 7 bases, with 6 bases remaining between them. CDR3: CASSQDVGGELFF. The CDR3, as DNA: TGTGCCAGCAGCCAAGATGTTGGCGGGGAGCTGTTTTTT.

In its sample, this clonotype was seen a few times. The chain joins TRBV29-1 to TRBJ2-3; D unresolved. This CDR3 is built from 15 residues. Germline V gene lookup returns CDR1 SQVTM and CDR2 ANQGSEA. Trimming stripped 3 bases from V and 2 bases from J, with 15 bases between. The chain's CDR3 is CSVDGLKGDTDTQYF. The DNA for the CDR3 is TGCAGCGTTGACGGTCTTAAGGGCGACACAGATACGCAGTATTTT.